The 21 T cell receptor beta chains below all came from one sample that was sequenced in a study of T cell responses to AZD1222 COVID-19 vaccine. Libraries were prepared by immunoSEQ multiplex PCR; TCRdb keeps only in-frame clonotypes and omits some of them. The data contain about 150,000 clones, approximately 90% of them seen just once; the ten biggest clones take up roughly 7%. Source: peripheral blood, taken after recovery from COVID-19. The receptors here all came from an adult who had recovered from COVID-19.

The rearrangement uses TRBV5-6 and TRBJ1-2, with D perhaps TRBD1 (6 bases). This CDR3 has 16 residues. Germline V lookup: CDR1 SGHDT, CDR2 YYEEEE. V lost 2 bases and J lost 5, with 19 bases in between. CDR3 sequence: CASSFGGGSRSYGYTF. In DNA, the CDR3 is TGTGCCAGCAGCTTTGGAGGGGGGTCTCGTTCTTATGGCTACACCTTC.

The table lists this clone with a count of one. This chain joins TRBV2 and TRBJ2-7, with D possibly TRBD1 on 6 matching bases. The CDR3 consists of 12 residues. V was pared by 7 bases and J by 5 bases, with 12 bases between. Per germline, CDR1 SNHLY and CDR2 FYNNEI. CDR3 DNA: TGTGCCAGCAACCTTAACAGGGACGAGCAGTACTTC. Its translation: CASNLNRDEQYF.

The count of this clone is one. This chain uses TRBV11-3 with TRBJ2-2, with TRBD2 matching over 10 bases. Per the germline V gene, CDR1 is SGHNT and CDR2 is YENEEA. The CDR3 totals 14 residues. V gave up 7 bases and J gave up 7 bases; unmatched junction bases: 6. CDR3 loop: CASKQAGGLGELFF. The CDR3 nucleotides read TGTGCCAGCAAGCAAGCGGGAGGGCTCGGGGAGCTGTTTTTT. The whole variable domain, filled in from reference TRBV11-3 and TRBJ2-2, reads EAGVVQSPRYKIIEKKQPVAFWCNPISGHNTLYWYLQNLGQGPELLIRYENEEAVDDSQLPKDRFSAERLKGVDSTLKIQPAELGDSAVYLCASKQAGGLGELFFGEGSRLTVL.

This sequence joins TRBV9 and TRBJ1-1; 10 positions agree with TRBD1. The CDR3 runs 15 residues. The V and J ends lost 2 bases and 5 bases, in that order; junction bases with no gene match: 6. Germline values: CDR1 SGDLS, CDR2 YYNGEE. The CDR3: CASSVVTGGSTEAFF. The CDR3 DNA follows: TGTGCCAGCAGCGTCGTGACAGGGGGCTCGACTGAAGCTTTCTTT.

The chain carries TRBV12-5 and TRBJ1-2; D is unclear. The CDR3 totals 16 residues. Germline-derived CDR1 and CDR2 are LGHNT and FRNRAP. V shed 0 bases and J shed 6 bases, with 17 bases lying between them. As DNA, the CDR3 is TGTGCTAGTGGTTTGGTACGGTATCGTAAGGGCGATGGCTACACCTTC. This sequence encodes CASGLVRYRKGDGYTF.

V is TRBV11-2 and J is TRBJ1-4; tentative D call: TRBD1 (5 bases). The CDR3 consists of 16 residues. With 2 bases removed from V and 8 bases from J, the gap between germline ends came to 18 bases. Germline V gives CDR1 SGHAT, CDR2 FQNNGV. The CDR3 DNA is TGTGCCAGCAGCTTACCCGGGGAAGGGGAGGGGGAAAAACTGTTTTTT. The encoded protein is CASSLPGEGEGEKLFF. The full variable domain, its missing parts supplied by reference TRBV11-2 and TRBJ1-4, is EAGVAQSPRYKIIEKRQSVAFWCNPISGHATLYWYQQILGQGPKLLIQFQNNGVVDDSQLPKDRFSAERLKGVDSTLKIQPAKLEDSAVYLCASSLPGEGEGEKLFFGSGTQLSVL.

The CDR3 DNA is TGTGCCAGCAGCTCAGACCGGGGGATCGTGAACACTGAAGCTTTCTTT. The encoded protein is CASSSDRGIVNTEAFF. V is TRBV28 and J is TRBJ1-1; D is possibly TRBD1 (5 bases). Looked up from germline, CDR1 is MDHEN and CDR2 is SYDVKM. V was clipped by 6 bases and J by 0 bases, with 17 bases between them. The CDR3 is 16 amino acids.

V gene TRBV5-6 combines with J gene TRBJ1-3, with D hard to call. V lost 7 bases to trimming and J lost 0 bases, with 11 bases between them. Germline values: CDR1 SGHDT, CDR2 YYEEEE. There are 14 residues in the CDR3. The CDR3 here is CASLDFTSGNTIYF. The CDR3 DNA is TGTGCCAGCCTGGACTTTACCTCTGGAAACACCATATATTTT.

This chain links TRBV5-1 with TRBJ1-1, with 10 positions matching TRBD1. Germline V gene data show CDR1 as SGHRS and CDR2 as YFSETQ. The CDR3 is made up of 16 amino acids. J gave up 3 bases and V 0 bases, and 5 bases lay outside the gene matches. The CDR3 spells CASSLASGTGDTEAFF. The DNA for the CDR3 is TGCGCCAGCAGCTTGGCCTCCGGGACAGGGGACACTGAAGCTTTCTTT.

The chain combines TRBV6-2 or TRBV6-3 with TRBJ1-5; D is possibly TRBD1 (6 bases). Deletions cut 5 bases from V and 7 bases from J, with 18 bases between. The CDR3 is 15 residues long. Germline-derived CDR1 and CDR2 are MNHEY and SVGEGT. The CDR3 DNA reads TGTGCCAGCAGTACCCGGGACACCACCAAGCAGCCCCAGCATTTT. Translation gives CASSTRDTTKQPQHF.

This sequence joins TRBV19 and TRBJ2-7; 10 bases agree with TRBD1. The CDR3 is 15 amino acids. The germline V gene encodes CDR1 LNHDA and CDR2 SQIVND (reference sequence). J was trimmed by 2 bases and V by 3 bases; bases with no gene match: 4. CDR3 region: CASSIGQGDPYEQYF. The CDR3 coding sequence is TGTGCCAGTAGTATCGGACAGGGGGATCCCTACGAGCAGTACTTC.

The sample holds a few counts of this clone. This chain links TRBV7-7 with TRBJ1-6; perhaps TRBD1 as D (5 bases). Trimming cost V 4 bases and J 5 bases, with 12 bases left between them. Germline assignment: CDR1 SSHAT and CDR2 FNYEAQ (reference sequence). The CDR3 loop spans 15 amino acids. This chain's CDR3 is CASSSGTSHNSPLHF. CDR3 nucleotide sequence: TGTGCCAGCAGCTCCGGGACGAGCCATAATTCACCCCTCCACTTT. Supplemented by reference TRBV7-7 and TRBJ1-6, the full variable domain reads GAGVSQSPRYKVTKRGQDVTLRCDPISSHATLYWYQQALGQGPEFLTYFNYEAQPDKSGLPSDRFSAERPEGSISTLTIQRTEQRDSAMYRCASSSGTSHNSPLHFGNGTRLTVT.

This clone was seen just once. In nucleotides, the CDR3 is TGTGCCATCAAGAACACTGAAGCTTTCTTT. The encoded protein is CAIKNTEAFF. The V and J genes are TRBV21-1 and TRBJ1-1; the DNA was not compared with TRBD1, the D call given in the table. TRBV21-1 is given as a pseudogene. The CDR3 spans 10 residues.

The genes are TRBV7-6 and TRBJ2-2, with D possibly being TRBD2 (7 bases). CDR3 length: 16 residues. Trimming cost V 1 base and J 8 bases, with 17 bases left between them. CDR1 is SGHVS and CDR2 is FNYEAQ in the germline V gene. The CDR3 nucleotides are TGTGCCAGCAGCTTAGGACTGCCGGGGGGCCCTGGGGAGCTGTTTTTT. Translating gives CASSLGLPGGPGELFF.

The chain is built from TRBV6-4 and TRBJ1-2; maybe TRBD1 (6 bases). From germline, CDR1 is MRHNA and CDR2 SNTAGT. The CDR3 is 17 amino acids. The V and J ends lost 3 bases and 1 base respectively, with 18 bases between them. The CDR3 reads CASSELDRLAINYGYTF. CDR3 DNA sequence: TGTGCCAGCAGTGAGTTGGACAGATTGGCGATTAACTATGGCTACACCTTC.

CDR3 DNA sequence: TGTGCCAGCAGACTAGCGGGAGTAGAAGATACGCAGTATTTT. It is translated as CASRLAGVEDTQYF. This chain joins TRBV2 and TRBJ2-3, with TRBD2 matching over 11 bases. The CDR3 is made up of 14 amino acids. V shed 6 bases and J 5 bases; nucleotides not matched to a gene: 4. The V gene's germline CDR1 is SNHLY and CDR2 FYNNEI.

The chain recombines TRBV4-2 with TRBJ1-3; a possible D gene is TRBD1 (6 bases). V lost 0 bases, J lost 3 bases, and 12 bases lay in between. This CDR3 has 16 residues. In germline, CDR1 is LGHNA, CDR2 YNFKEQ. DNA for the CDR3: TGTGCCAGCAGCCAAGAATGGAGGACAGATGGAAACACCATATATTTT. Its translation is CASSQEWRTDGNTIYF.

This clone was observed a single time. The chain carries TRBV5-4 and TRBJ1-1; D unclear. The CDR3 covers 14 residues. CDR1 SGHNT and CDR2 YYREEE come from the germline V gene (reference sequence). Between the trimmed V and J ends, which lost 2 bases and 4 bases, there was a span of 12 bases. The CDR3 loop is CASSLPIQGTEAFF. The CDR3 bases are TGTGCCAGCAGCTTACCCATACAAGGCACTGAAGCTTTCTTT.

CDR3 residues: CASSLGSLTNGYTF. The CDR3 region has the DNA TGCGCCAGCAGCTTAGGCAGCCTGACTAATGGCTACACCTTC. The chain carries TRBV5-1 and TRBJ1-2; D ambiguous. Germline values: CDR1 SGHRS, CDR2 YFSETQ. Between the trimmed V and J ends, which lost 2 bases and 6 bases, there was a span of 14 bases. The CDR3 is made up of 14 amino acids. Variable domain in full (rest from reference TRBV5-1 and TRBJ1-2): KAGVTQTPRYLIKTRGQQVTLSCSPISGHRSVSWYQQTPGQGLQFLFEYFSETQRNKGNFPGRFSGRQFSNSRSEMNVSTLELGDSALYLCASSLGSLTNGYTFGSGTRLTVV.

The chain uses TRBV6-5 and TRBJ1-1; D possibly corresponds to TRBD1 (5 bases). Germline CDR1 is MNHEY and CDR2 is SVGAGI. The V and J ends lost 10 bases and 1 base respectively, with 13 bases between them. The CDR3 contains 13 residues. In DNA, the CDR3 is TGTGCCACCGGGACGGGGACGAACACTGAAGCTTTCTTT. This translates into CATGTGTNTEAFF.

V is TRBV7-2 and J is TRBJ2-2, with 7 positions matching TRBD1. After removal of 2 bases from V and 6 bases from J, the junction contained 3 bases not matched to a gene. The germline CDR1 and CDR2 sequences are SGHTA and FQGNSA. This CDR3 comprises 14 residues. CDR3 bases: TGTGCCAGCAGCTTATTAGGGGGCCCCGGGGAGCTGTTTTTT. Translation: CASSLLGGPGELFF.